One sample yielded the 10 T cell receptor beta chains listed below, sequenced in a study of spatial heterogeneity in lung cancer. Regarding time point: sample taken at primary tumor resection. No cell sorting; template was whole RNA from tumor, lung tissue or PBMC. TCRdb ran MiXCR on the 5' RACE reads and lists one entry per CDR3 protein. Of about 82,000 distinct CDR3 sequences in the sample, around an eighth were seen once. Source: PBMCs, taken at surgery. Receptors originate from a male donor with early-stage non-small cell lung cancer.

The rearrangement links TRBV30 to TRBJ1-2; 7 nucleotides agree with TRBD1. The CDR3 is 12 amino acids. Unmatched junction bases numbered 3, after V lost 6 bases and J lost 2 bases. CDR1 and CDR2 (germline): GTSNPN, SVGIG (reference sequence). CDR3 protein: CACTTGNYGYTF. The CDR3 DNA sequence: TGTGCCTGCACGACAGGGAACTATGGCTACACCTTC. Looking up the rest from reference TRBV30 and TRBJ1-2 gives the full variable domain: SQTIHQWPATLVQPVGSPLSLECTVEGTSNPNLYWYRQAAGRGLQLLFYSVGIGQISSEVPQNLSASRPQDRQFILSSKKLLLSDSGFYLCACTTGNYGYTFGSGTRLTVV.

This clonotype was recorded at least ten times. The chain links TRBV27 to TRBJ2-1; 7 positions agree with TRBD2. V dropped 5 bases and J dropped 2; count of bases not matched to a gene: 6. The CDR3 sequence is 15 residues long. Germline CDR1 reads MNHEY; CDR2 reads SMNVEV (reference sequence). The CDR3 here is CASSPERGTYNEQFF. The CDR3 bases are TGTGCCAGCAGTCCCGAGCGGGGCACCTACAATGAGCAGTTCTTC.

This chain joins TRBV2 and TRBJ2-1; no definite D call. Germline CDR1 SNHLY, CDR2 FYNNEI. V lost 6 bases to trimming and J lost 4 bases, with 10 bases between them. CDR3 length equals 13 residues. In DNA form, the CDR3 reads TGTGCCAGCAGCCTTAATGGGTACAATGAGCAGTTCTTC. Translating it yields CASSLNGYNEQFF.

This clonotype has only a few counts. The chain is built from TRBV7-3 and TRBJ2-2, with a tentative D call TRBD1 (6 bases). The CDR3 is 16 amino acids. The germline V and J ends were trimmed by 5 bases and 2 bases, with 15 bases remaining between them. Germline loops: CDR1 SGHTA, CDR2 FQGTGA. CDR3 residues: CASSPRGTVNTGELFF. The CDR3 bases are TGTGCCAGCAGCCCTAGGGGGACGGTCAACACCGGGGAGCTGTTTTTT.

This chain uses TRBV20-1 with TRBJ1-2, with a tentative D call TRBD1 (5 bases). The germline V and J ends were trimmed by 3 bases and 6 bases, with 11 bases remaining between them. Germline CDR1 reads DFQATT; CDR2 reads SNEGSKA (reference sequence). The CDR3 length is 12 residues. CDR3 nucleotide sequence: TGCAGTGCTAGTCCCAGGGACCATGGCTACACCTTC. It translates to CSASPRDHGYTF.

There are a few counts of this clonotype. The chain links TRBV7-2 to TRBJ1-4, with 8 bases aligning to TRBD1. This CDR3 has 15 amino acids. Trimming at V came to 4 bases and at J to 2 bases, leaving 3 bases not matched to a gene. Germline CDR1 SGHTA, CDR2 FQGNSA. The CDR3 nucleotides are TGTGCCAGCAGCTCCCGGACAGGGACTAATGAAAAACTGTTTTTT. It codes for CASSSRTGTNEKLFF.

This clonotype was observed a handful of times. The gene calls are TRBV3-1 and TRBJ2-1, with TRBD2 as a possible D gene (5 bases). This CDR3 has 14 amino acids. Germline V lookup: CDR1 LGHDT, CDR2 YNNKEL (reference sequence). V was trimmed by 3 bases and J by 13 bases, leaving 19 bases between them. CDR3 amino acids: CASSHEVLASSQFF. CDR3 nucleotides: TGTGCCAGCAGCCATGAGGTTTTAGCCTCTAGCCAGTTCTTC.

The rearrangement links TRBV5-1 to TRBJ1-1; weak D call: TRBD1 (6 bases). Trimming took 1 base from V and 3 from J, leaving 13 bases between them. CDR1 and CDR2 (germline): SGHRS, YFSETQ. The CDR3 runs to 15 residues. The CDR3 spells CASSLFGGLDTEAFF. Written as DNA, the CDR3 is TGCGCCAGCAGCTTGTTCGGGGGCCTGGACACTGAAGCTTTCTTT.

The rearrangement uses TRBV6-2 or TRBV6-3 and TRBJ2-7; D call uncertain. Trimming removed 4 bases from V and 3 bases from J, with 4 bases in between. The CDR3 has 11 amino acids. From germline, CDR1 is MNHEY and CDR2 SVGEGT. The CDR3: CASSWNYEQYF. CDR3 sequence (DNA): TGTGCCAGCAGTTGGAACTACGAGCAGTACTTC.

Many counts were recorded for this clonotype. The chain recombines TRBV6-1 with TRBJ2-3; the D gene is possibly TRBD1 (6 bases). The ends were cut back, 7 bases at V and 4 bases at J, with 15 bases in the middle. The CDR3 totals 14 residues. Per germline, CDR1 MNHNS and CDR2 SASEGT. The CDR3 nucleotides are TGTGCCAGCATCCAAGACAGGTCCGCAGATACGCAGTATTTT. Its protein is CASIQDRSADTQYF.